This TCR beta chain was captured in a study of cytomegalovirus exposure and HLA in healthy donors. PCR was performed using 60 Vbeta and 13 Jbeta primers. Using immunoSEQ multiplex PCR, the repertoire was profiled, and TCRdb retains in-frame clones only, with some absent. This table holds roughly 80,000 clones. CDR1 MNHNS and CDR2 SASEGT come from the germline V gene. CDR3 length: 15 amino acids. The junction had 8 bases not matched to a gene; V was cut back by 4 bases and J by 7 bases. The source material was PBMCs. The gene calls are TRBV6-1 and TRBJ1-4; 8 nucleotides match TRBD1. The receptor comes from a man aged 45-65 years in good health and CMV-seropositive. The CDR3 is CASSARKGQAEKLFF. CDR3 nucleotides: TGTGCCAGCAGTGCCCGAAAGGGACAGGCTGAAAAACTGTTTTTT.